This T cell receptor (beta chain) stems from a study of human T cells and chemical hapten exposure. This clonotype was counted between two and nine times. Germline values: CDR1 SEHNR, CDR2 FQNEAQ (reference sequence). The CDR3 runs 15 residues. With 1 base removed from V and 8 bases from J, the gap between germline ends came to 15 bases. Regarding time point: healthy volunteer bleed at 2 weeks. Unfractionated whole blood served as the source for total RNA extraction. TCRdb reprocessed the RACE reads with MiXCR, giving one entry per CDR3 protein. The table lists just over 90,000 distinct CDR3 sequences, approximately 9.7% of them singletons.

This receptor was obtained from a female donor in good health. Some clones in this sample may be carry-over from other donors' samples. This rearrangement joins TRBV7-9 to TRBJ2-1; D unclear. Input material: whole blood. This CDR3 is CASSLGPSPWDEQFF. CDR3 DNA sequence: TGTGCCAGCAGCTTAGGTCCCAGCCCGTGGGATGAGCAGTTCTTC.